This is a list of T cell receptor beta chains from one sample in a study of blood T cell repertoires in COVID-19. Sequencing used immunoSEQ multiplex PCR; TCRdb keeps in-frame clones, though not all of them. The sample lists some 70,000 clones, 70% to 80% occurring once. The sample comprised peripheral blood. Receptors were obtained from a human donor in a cohort sampled during active COVID-19. The CDR3 runs from the conserved cysteine through the conserved F or W. A D gene is named only where the DNA matches it firmly. Clone size is given for some rows only: seen once, a few or many times, or a class if the clone is expanded.

d_gene: NA; abundance: few; v_gene: TRBV19; j_gene: TRBJ2-2; CDR3aa: CASSPRASRAGELFF; CDR3nt: TGTGCCAGTAGTCCCCGGGCCTCGCGGGCCGGGGAGCTGTTTTTT
d_gene: TRBD2; abundance: once; v_gene: TRBV9; j_gene: TRBJ2-6; CDR3aa: CASSVSALAGLSGANVLTF; CDR3nt: TGTGCCAGCAGCGTCTCGGCACTAGCGGGCCTCTCTGGGGCCAACGTCCTGACTTTC
d_gene: NA; abundance: NA; v_gene: TRBV11-2; j_gene: TRBJ1-2; CDR3aa: CASTLVGGQNYGYTF; CDR3nt: TGTGCCAGCACCCTGGTTGGGGGCCAAAACTATGGCTACACCTTC
d_gene: TRBD2; abundance: NA; v_gene: TRBV27; j_gene: TRBJ2-5; CDR3aa: CASRLAGVGETQYF; CDR3nt: TGTGCCAGCAGACTAGCGGGGGTGGGGGAGACCCAGTACTTC
d_gene: TRBD1; abundance: NA; v_gene: TRBV11-2; j_gene: TRBJ1-5; CDR3aa: CASSPTQGRNQPQHF; CDR3nt: TGTGCCAGCAGCCCTACACAGGGGCGCAATCAGCCCCAGCATTTT
d_gene: NA; abundance: few; v_gene: TRBV20-1; j_gene: TRBJ1-1; CDR3aa: CSASGGRSRNTEAFF; CDR3nt: TGCAGTGCTAGTGGCGGCAGAAGTAGAAACACTGAAGCTTTCTTT
d_gene: NA; abundance: NA; v_gene: TRBV6-5; j_gene: TRBJ2-1; CDR3aa: CASGRGPNEQFF; CDR3nt: TGTGCCAGCGGGCGGGGGCCCAATGAGCAGTTCTTC
d_gene: NA; abundance: NA; v_gene: TRBV9; j_gene: TRBJ2-1; CDR3aa: CASSVGPSVYNEQFF; CDR3nt: TGTGCCAGCAGCGTAGGGCCTAGCGTTTACAATGAGCAGTTCTTC
d_gene: TRBD1; abundance: once; v_gene: TRBV2; j_gene: TRBJ1-5; CDR3aa: CASSVPGQGAGQPQHF; CDR3nt: TGTGCCAGCAGCGTCCCGGGACAGGGGGCGGGTCAGCCCCAGCATTTT
d_gene: NA; abundance: once; v_gene: TRBV28; j_gene: TRBJ1-6; CDR3aa: CASSLLSENSPLHF; CDR3nt: TGTGCCAGCAGTTTGTTGAGCGAAAATTCACCCCTCCACTTT
d_gene: NA; abundance: NA; v_gene: TRBV6-6; j_gene: TRBJ1-1; CDR3aa: CASSYSSLIPEAFF; CDR3nt: TGTGCCAGCAGTTACTCGAGTCTGATCCCTGAAGCTTTCTTT
d_gene: TRBD1; abundance: NA; v_gene: TRBV19; j_gene: TRBJ1-6; CDR3aa: CASGQGNSPLHF; CDR3nt: TGTGCCAGCGGACAGGGGAATTCACCCCTCCACTTT
d_gene: TRBD1; abundance: NA; v_gene: TRBV5-4; j_gene: TRBJ1-6; CDR3aa: CASSARDRNSSPLHF; CDR3nt: TGTGCCAGCAGCGCACGGGACAGGAACAGTTCACCCCTCCACTTT
d_gene: TRBD1; abundance: NA; v_gene: TRBV18; j_gene: TRBJ2-3; CDR3aa: CASSPAPGQVNTDTQYF; CDR3nt: TGTGCCAGCTCACCAGCACCGGGACAGGTGAACACAGATACGCAGTATTTT
d_gene: TRBD1; abundance: NA; v_gene: TRBV29-1; j_gene: TRBJ2-7; CDR3aa: CSVEDRGQGSYEQYF; CDR3nt: TGCAGCGTTGAAGATCGGGGACAGGGCAGCTACGAGCAGTACTTC
d_gene: NA; abundance: NA; v_gene: TRBV27; j_gene: TRBJ2-3; CDR3aa: CASRSDITDTQYF; CDR3nt: TGTGCCAGCAGGTCCGACATCACAGATACGCAGTATTTT
d_gene: NA; abundance: NA; v_gene: TRBV4-3; j_gene: TRBJ2-3; CDR3aa: CASSRRQDYPDTQYF; CDR3nt: TGCGCCAGCAGCCGGCGTCAGGATTATCCAGATACGCAGTATTTT
d_gene: TRBD2; abundance: NA; v_gene: TRBV5-1; j_gene: TRBJ2-1; CDR3aa: CASSLDERGAYNEQFF; CDR3nt: TGCGCCAGCAGCTTGGACGAGCGGGGGGCCTACAATGAGCAGTTCTTC
d_gene: TRBD1; abundance: NA; v_gene: TRBV7-3; j_gene: TRBJ2-2; CDR3aa: CASSRDSGTGTTGELFF; CDR3nt: TGTGCCAGCAGCAGAGACAGTGGGACAGGAACCACCGGGGAGCTGTTTTTT
d_gene: NA; abundance: NA; v_gene: TRBV5-6; j_gene: TRBJ1-1; CDR3aa: CASSIKGLSEAFF; CDR3nt: TGTGCCAGCAGCATCAAGGGGCTATCCGAAGCTTTCTTT
d_gene: TRBD1; abundance: NA; v_gene: TRBV27; j_gene: TRBJ1-2; CDR3aa: CASSSAGAGGMYGYTF; CDR3nt: TGTGCCAGCAGTTCGGCCGGGGCAGGGGGAATGTATGGCTACACCTTC
d_gene: NA; abundance: many; v_gene: TRBV2; j_gene: TRBJ1-4; CDR3aa: CATSKRRRGKHIEKLFF; CDR3nt: TGTGCCACTAGTAAACGACGGAGGGGCAAACATATTGAAAAACTGTTTTTT
d_gene: NA; abundance: NA; v_gene: TRBV7-9; j_gene: TRBJ1-2; CDR3aa: CASSSWTDNYGYTF; CDR3nt: TGTGCCAGCAGCTCCTGGACAGATAACTATGGCTACACCTTC
d_gene: NA; abundance: NA; v_gene: TRBV4-3; j_gene: TRBJ1-6; CDR3aa: CASSQENWADSNSPLHF; CDR3nt: TGCGCCAGCAGCCAAGAAAATTGGGCAGATAGTAATTCACCCCTCCACTTT